Many counts were recorded for the clone carrying this TCR beta chain. What it binds is unknown. This record belongs to a study of identical twins. Overall study results and limits: High-abundance cord blood beta clonotypes had fewer insertions; memory repertoires showed none. The authors noted that invariant MAIT and iNKT cells could partly confound zero-insertion analyses.

One entry per CDR3 protein results from TCRdb running MiXCR on the 5' RACE reads. The sample has 200,000 to 250,000 distinct CDR3 sequences; roughly 7.1% are singletons. This CDR3 is 14 amino acids long. Germline V gene lookup returns CDR1 SGDLS and CDR2 YYNGEE. Unmatched junction bases numbered 5, after V lost 4 bases and J lost 7 bases. These data were also reused for a study on T cells expressing NK-cell markers.

The sequence was obtained from a woman aged 18-29 years in good health. Sequenced sample: CD8+ T cells sorted from blood. The chain employs TRBV9 and TRBJ2-1, with TRBD2 identical over 10 bases. CDR3 sequence (DNA): TGTGCCAGCAGCCCCCAGACTAGCGGGAATGAGCAGTTCTTC. Translation gives CASSPQTSGNEQFF.